The 16 T cell receptor beta chains in this list originate from one sample, sequenced in a study of T cells in Graves' hyperthyroidism and ophthalmopathy. Amplification yielded TCR beta CDR3 regions, with RNA transcripts as the source. HTBI primers were the set used in a first-round RT-PCR of the TCR CDR3. MiXCR was run by TCRdb on the multiplex PCR reads, yielding one entry per CDR3 protein. The sample includes some 800,000 distinct CDR3 sequences, 38% of them seen just once. The sequencing sample was made of blood. The receptors were sampled from a man aged 18 to 30 with Graves' hyperthyroidism.

This clonotype was observed a handful of times. The chain has TRBV6-1 and TRBJ2-7; tentatively, D is TRBD1 or TRBD2 (5 bases each). From germline, CDR1 is MNHNS and CDR2 SASEGT. CDR3 length: 13 residues. Trimming left V 5 bases short and J 1 base short, with 9 bases between. CDR3 amino acids: CASSYEGSYEQYF. DNA for the CDR3: TGTGCCAGCAGTTACGAGGGGTCCTACGAGCAGTACTTC.

The chain has TRBV19 and TRBJ2-6; TRBD2 aligns across 9 bases. The CDR3 extends over 17 amino acids. V lost 7 bases and J lost 0; bases outside the gene matches: 7. Germline V gene lookup returns CDR1 LNHDA and CDR2 SQIVND (reference sequence). The CDR3 sequence: CASNISGGRSGANVLTF. The CDR3 DNA follows: TGTGCCAGTAATATTAGCGGGGGCCGCTCTGGGGCCAACGTCCTGACTTTC. The complete variable domain, with remaining parts taken from reference TRBV19 and TRBJ2-6, reads DGGITQSPKYLFRKEGQNVTLSCEQNLNHDAMYWYRQDPGQGLRLIYYSQIVNDFQKGDIAEGYSVSREKKESFPLTVTSAQKNPTAFYLCASNISGGRSGANVLTFGAGSRLTVL.

The V gene is TRBV29-1, the J gene TRBJ2-5, with D possibly being TRBD1 or TRBD2 (7 bases each). This CDR3 is 19 amino acids long. CDR1 is SQVTM and CDR2 is ANQGSEA in the germline V gene. V lost 4 bases and J 4 bases, leaving 31 bases between the germline ends. The CDR3 is CSVVPSGTYRGGLVETQYF. Written as DNA, the CDR3 is TGCAGCGTTGTACCTTCCGGGACCTACAGGGGAGGGCTGGTAGAGACCCAGTACTTC.

As to this clonotype: This may stem from a read error, because a much larger clone lies one nucleotide away. The CDR3 nucleotides read TGTGCCATCAGAACAGAGACGAACACCGGGGAGCCGTTTTTT. It is translated as CAIRTETNTGEPFF. This chain connects TRBV10-3 to TRBJ2-2; D possibly corresponds to TRBD2 (5 bases). The CDR3 has 14 residues. Germline CDR1 reads ENHRY; CDR2 reads SYGVKD.

The genes are TRBV29-1 and TRBJ2-7; D not certain. V lost 7 bases, J lost 3 bases, and 13 bases lay in between. CDR1 SQVTM and CDR2 ANQGSEA come from the germline V gene. The CDR3 covers 12 residues. The CDR3 coding sequence is TGCAGCGCCGACGGGTCGTACTACGAGCAGTACTTC. Translated: CSADGSYYEQYF.

The CDR3 loop reads CASSLTHTYEQYF. In DNA form, the CDR3 reads TGTGCCAGCAGCCTGACCCATACCTACGAGCAGTACTTC. The chain joins TRBV5-5 to TRBJ2-7, with D uncertain. The CDR3 consists of 13 residues. Germline V lookup: CDR1 SGHKS, CDR2 YYEKEE (reference sequence). The V end lost 4 bases, the J end lost 2 bases, and 10 bases lay between the germline ends.

This clonotype has ten or more counts. The chain combines TRBV10-3 with TRBJ2-7; 9 nucleotides match TRBD1. J was trimmed by 3 bases and V by 3 bases; bases with no gene match: 9. Germline V gives CDR1 ENHRY, CDR2 SYGVKD. The length of the CDR3 is 16 residues. CDR3: CAISDYYDRGVYEQYF. In DNA form, the CDR3 reads TGTGCCATCAGTGACTACTACGACAGGGGGGTCTACGAGCAGTACTTC.

The rearrangement joins TRBV7-9 to TRBJ2-7; D gene uncertain. The CDR3 has 15 amino acids. Germline values: CDR1 SEHNR, CDR2 FQNEAQ (reference sequence). Between the trimmed V and J ends, which lost 5 bases and 0 bases, there was a span of 14 bases. As DNA, the CDR3 is TGTGCCAGCAGCCAAGATACTGGGCTCTCCTACGAGCAGTACTTC. Translating gives CASSQDTGLSYEQYF.

This clonotype came up many times. V and J are TRBV7-9 and TRBJ1-6, with a weak D call TRBD1 (5 bases). Germline values: CDR1 SEHNR, CDR2 FQNEAQ (reference sequence). There are 15 residues in the CDR3. With 1 base removed from V and 8 bases from J, the gap between germline ends came to 12 bases. In nucleotides, the CDR3 is TGTGCCAGCAGCTTAGAGGTGCGGGGACATTCACCCCTCCACTTT. It encodes CASSLEVRGHSPLHF.

This clonotype was counted only a few times. The V gene is TRBV29-1, the J gene TRBJ2-7, with D perhaps TRBD1 or TRBD2 (5 bases each). Germline CDR1 is SQVTM and CDR2 is ANQGSEA. The CDR3 spans 11 residues. Trimming stripped 4 bases from V and 6 bases from J, with 10 bases between. The CDR3 spells CSVVTGGEQYF. The CDR3 DNA sequence: TGCAGCGTTGTCACAGGAGGCGAGCAGTACTTC.

This clonotype was counted at least ten times. This sequence joins TRBV29-1 and TRBJ2-7, with TRBD2 matching over 7 bases. Losses at the gene ends were 3 bases for V and 2 bases for J; bases not matched to a gene: 1. The germline V gene has CDR1 SQVTM and CDR2 ANQGSEA. The CDR3 is made up of 12 amino acids. Written as DNA, the CDR3 is TGCAGCGTTGATGCGGGAGCCTACGAGCAGTACTTC. Translated: CSVDAGAYEQYF.

This clonotype was observed at least ten times. The chain recombines TRBV29-1 with TRBJ1-1; D gene ambiguous. This CDR3 has 12 residues. CDR1 and CDR2 from the germline V gene are SQVTM and ANQGSEA. Between the trimmed V and J ends, which lost 8 bases and 0 bases, there was a span of 10 bases. Written as DNA, the CDR3 is TGCAGCTCCCTTGACTTGAACACTGAAGCTTTCTTT. It specifies CSSLDLNTEAFF.

A few counts support this clonotype. The chain carries TRBV20-1 and TRBJ1-1, with D uncertain. This CDR3 comprises 13 residues. V lost 5 bases, J lost 5 bases, and 15 bases lay in between. The germline gives CDR1 DFQATT, CDR2 SNEGSKA (reference sequence). The CDR3 DNA reads as TGCAGTGCTTCTCCTACAGTGGTAACTGAAGCTTTCTTT. Translating gives CSASPTVVTEAFF.

J is TRBJ1-6 and V is TRBV2; 9 nucleotides align to TRBD1. CDR3 length: 16 amino acids. CDR1 and CDR2 from the germline V gene are SNHLY and FYNNEI. The junction had 11 bases not matched to a gene; V was cut back by 5 bases and J by 9 bases. This chain's CDR3 is CASSSGQGFFGSPLHF. CDR3 DNA sequence: TGTGCCAGCAGTTCGGGACAGGGCTTCTTCGGTTCACCCCTCCACTTT.

This clonotype appeared many times. The V call is TRBV29-1, the J call TRBJ2-7, with D possibly called TRBD1 or TRBD2 (5 bases each). The CDR3 is made up of 13 amino acids. V was cut by 5 bases and J by 1 base, with 12 bases left in between. CDR1 SQVTM and CDR2 ANQGSEA come from the germline V gene. CDR3 protein: CSVSPGLSYEQYF. DNA for the CDR3: TGCAGCGTTTCTCCGGGGCTTTCCTACGAGCAGTACTTC.

This sequence joins TRBV30 and TRBJ1-5; a weak D match, TRBD1 (5 bases). The CDR3 contains 13 residues. The germline V gene encodes CDR1 GTSNPN and CDR2 SVGIG (reference sequence). V dropped 2 bases and J dropped 4 bases, with 9 bases sitting between them. CDR3 in DNA: TGTGCCTGGAGTCCACGGGGGAATCAGCCCCAGCATTTT. It is translated as CAWSPRGNQPQHF.